Each of the 2 T cell receptor beta chains below was sequenced from the same sample in a study of shared clonotypes between healthy human individuals. CD8 cells classed as naive were CD45RO-negative and positively selected for CCR7, excluding terminally differentiated effector memory CD45RA+ cells. Measured with immunoSEQ multiplex PCR; TCRdb has only the in-frame clones, and not every one. The repertoire holds about 2.2 million clones, with about 93% as singletons. Material for sequencing was naive CD8+ T cells from PBMCs. The receptors derive from a man younger than 35 in good health. Some clones in this sample may be carry-over from other donors' samples.

The CDR3 coding sequence is TGTGCCAGCAGTTACTCCTGGGGGGGAACCGGGGAGCTGTTTTTT. This sequence encodes CASSYSWGGTGELFF. The chain carries TRBV6-6 and TRBJ2-2, with 7 bases aligning to TRBD2. The CDR3 loop spans 15 amino acids. V dropped 0 bases and J dropped 5; count of bases not matched to a gene: 3. Germline V gene data show CDR1 as MNHNY and CDR2 as SVGAGI (reference sequence).

This chain joins TRBV28 and TRBJ1-2; D unclear. V was shortened by 10 bases and J by 3 bases, with 18 bases between the two germline ends. Germline loops: CDR1 MDHEN, CDR2 SYDVKM. The CDR3 is 14 amino acids. Here the CDR3 reads CATKPEIFYYGYTF. In DNA form, the CDR3 reads TGTGCCACCAAACCTGAGATCTTCTACTATGGCTACACCTTC.